The rows below give T cell receptor beta chains drawn from one sample of a study of cytomegalovirus exposure and HLA in healthy donors. Measured with immunoSEQ multiplex PCR; TCRdb has only the in-frame clones, and not every one. The sample lists 120,000 to 150,000 clones; 73% were seen once. The sequenced sample was PBMCs. The source is a woman in her 40s in good health and CMV-seronegative. Both conserved end residues are part of each CDR3. A D gene is named only where the DNA matches it firmly. Size is omitted from some rows. Given values are once, few, many or a class for expanded clones.

d_call	v_call	clone_size	j_call	cdr3_aa	cdr3_nt
TRBD2	TRBV4-3	-	TRBJ2-1	CASRSGLAGGYNEQFF	TGCGCCAGCAGGTCGGGACTAGCGGGGGGGTACAATGAGCAGTTCTTC
-	TRBV5-1	-	TRBJ1-2	CASSFGNAQSNYGYTF	TGCGCCAGCAGCTTCGGTAACGCGCAATCTAACTATGGCTACACCTTC
-	TRBV6-1	few	TRBJ1-1	CASTRGGGMNTEAFF	TGTGCCAGCACCCGAGGGGGGGGCATGAACACTGAAGCTTTCTTT
TRBD1	TRBV6-5	few	TRBJ1-1	CASSPNRGPIEAFF	TGTGCCAGCAGTCCTAACAGGGGACCCATTGAAGCTTTCTTT
-	TRBV5-4	-	TRBJ1-1	CASRQGRIMNTEAFF	TGTGCCAGCCGCCAGGGCCGGATTATGAACACTGAAGCTTTCTTT
-	TRBV10-3	-	TRBJ1-3	CAISQPSYGGTIYF	TGTGCCATCAGCCAACCCTCCTACGGTGGCACCATATATTTT
-	TRBV5-1	once	TRBJ2-2	CASSLIPGGHPNTGELFF	TGCGCCAGCAGCTTGATCCCGGGGGGACACCCGAACACCGGGGAGCTGTTTTTT
-	TRBV7-9	-	TRBJ1-1	CSSSLIRIGHMNTEAFF	TGTTCCAGCAGCTTAATTAGGATCGGACACATGAACACTGAAGCTTTCTTT
-	TRBV5-4	-	TRBJ2-7	CASSLGVGGTEQYF	TGTGCCAGCAGCTTGGGAGTAGGAGGAACCGAGCAGTACTTC
TRBD2	TRBV4-1	-	TRBJ2-1	CASSQGLAGGINNEQFF	TGCGCCAGCAGCCAAGGATTAGCGGGGGGCATTAACAATGAGCAGTTCTTC
-	TRBV19	-	TRBJ1-2	CASSIYFGGDYGYTF	TGTGCCAGTAGTATATATTTTGGCGGAGACTATGGCTACACCTTC
-	TRBV11-2	-	TRBJ2-4	CASSAGQAGYIQYF	TGTGCCAGCAGCGCCGGCCAAGCGGGTTACATTCAGTACTTC
-	TRBV2	few	TRBJ2-3	CASTVSTDTQYF	TGTGCCAGTACAGTCAGCACAGATACGCAGTATTTT
-	TRBV15	-	TRBJ1-2	CATSRVAGGEAYGYTF	TGTGCCACCAGCAGGGTGGCGGGGGGCGAAGCCTATGGCTACACCTTC
-	TRBV25-1	-	TRBJ2-3	CASSVQFPDTQYF	TGTGCCAGCAGTGTACAGTTCCCAGATACGCAGTATTTT
TRBD1	TRBV5-4	-	TRBJ1-1	CASSPSIGQGANTEAFF	TGTGCCAGCAGCCCCTCGATTGGACAGGGGGCGAACACTGAAGCTTTCTTT
TRBD1	TRBV4-1	-	TRBJ1-5	CASSPHDRGNQPQHF	TGCGCCAGCAGCCCTCACGACAGGGGGAATCAGCCCCAGCATTTT